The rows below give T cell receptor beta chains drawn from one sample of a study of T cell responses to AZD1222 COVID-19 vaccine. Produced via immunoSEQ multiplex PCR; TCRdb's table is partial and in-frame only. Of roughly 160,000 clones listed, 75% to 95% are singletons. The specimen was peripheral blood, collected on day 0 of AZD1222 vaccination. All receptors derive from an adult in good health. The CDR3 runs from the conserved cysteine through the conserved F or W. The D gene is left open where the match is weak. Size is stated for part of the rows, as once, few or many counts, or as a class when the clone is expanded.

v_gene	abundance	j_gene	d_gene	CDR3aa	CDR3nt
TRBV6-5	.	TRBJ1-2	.	CATFSPRQFNYGYTF	TGTGCCACCTTCTCCCCAAGACAGTTTAACTATGGCTACACCTTC
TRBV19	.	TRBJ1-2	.	CASSIEGGRRGYTF	TGTGCCAGTAGTATCGAGGGCGGACGGCGTGGCTACACCTTC
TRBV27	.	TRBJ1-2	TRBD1	CASKKSRTGYGYTF	TGTGCCAGCAAAAAAAGCCGGACAGGTTATGGCTACACCTTC
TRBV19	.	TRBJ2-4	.	CASSMLYEVAKNIQYF	TGTGCCAGTAGTATGTTATACGAGGTCGCCAAAAACATTCAGTACTTC
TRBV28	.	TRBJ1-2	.	CASSHRPYGYTF	TGTGCCAGCAGCCATAGGCCCTATGGCTACACCTTC
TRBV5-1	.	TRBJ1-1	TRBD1	CASSWDRVEAFF	TGCGCCAGCAGCTGGGACAGGGTGGAAGCTTTCTTT
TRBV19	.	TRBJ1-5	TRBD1	CASSGTGSGYSNQPQHF	TGTGCCAGTAGTGGGACAGGGAGTGGGTATAGCAATCAGCCCCAGCATTTT
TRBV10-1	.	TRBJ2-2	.	CASSESFGGELFF	TGCGCCAGCAGTGAGAGTTTTGGCGGGGAGCTGTTTTTT
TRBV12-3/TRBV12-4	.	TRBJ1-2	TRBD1	CASEPTGRYGYTF	TGTGCCAGCGAACCGACAGGGCGCTATGGCTACACCTTC
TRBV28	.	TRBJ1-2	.	CASSSPSTDYGYTF	TGTGCCAGCAGTTCTCCAAGTACGGACTATGGCTACACCTTC
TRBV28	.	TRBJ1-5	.	CASSGQIFWPQHF	TGTGCCAGCAGTGGACAGATTTTTTGGCCCCAGCATTTT
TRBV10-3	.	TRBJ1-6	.	CAISEREKGSPLHF	TGTGCCATCAGTGAGAGGGAGAAGGGTTCACCCCTCCACTTT
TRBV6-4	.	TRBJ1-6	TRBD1	CASSDLGQGFSPLHF	TGTGCCAGCAGTGACTTGGGACAGGGATTTTCACCCCTCCACTTT
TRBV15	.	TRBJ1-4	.	CATSRKPQGSLFNEKLFF	TGTGCCACCAGCAGGAAACCCCAGGGTTCCCTTTTTAATGAAAAACTGTTTTTT
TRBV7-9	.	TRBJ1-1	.	CASSLGQNTEAFF	TGTGCCAGCAGCTTAGGACAGAACACTGAAGCTTTCTTT
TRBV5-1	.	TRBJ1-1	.	CASSLDRASEAFF	TGCGCCAGCAGCTTGGACAGGGCCTCTGAAGCTTTCTTT
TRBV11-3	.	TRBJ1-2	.	CASSLDQGTRGGYTF	TGTGCCAGCAGCTTAGATCAAGGGACGCGCGGTGGCTACACCTTC
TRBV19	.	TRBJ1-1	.	CASNRQSNTEAFF	TGTGCCAGTAACAGACAGTCGAACACTGAAGCTTTCTTT
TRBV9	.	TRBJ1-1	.	CASSSGLNTEAFF	TGTGCCAGCAGCTCGGGGCTGAACACTGAAGCTTTCTTT
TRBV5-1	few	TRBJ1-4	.	CASSWGDISTNEKLFF	TGCGCCAGCAGCTGGGGGGACATCTCAACTAATGAAAAACTGTTTTTT
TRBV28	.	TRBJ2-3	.	CASRADTQYF	TGTGCCAGCAGGGCAGATACGCAGTATTTT
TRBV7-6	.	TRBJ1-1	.	CASSRSQRTEAFF	TGTGCCAGCAGCCGCTCGCAGCGAACTGAAGCTTTCTTT